The 18 T cell receptor beta chains reported below all come from one sample, sequenced in a study of blood T cell repertoires in COVID-19. Measured with immunoSEQ multiplex PCR; TCRdb has only the in-frame clones, and not every one. This table holds 100,000 or so clones, around 80% found once. The sequenced material came from peripheral blood. The receptor source for this set is a man aged 55 to 70 with active or convalescent COVID-19.

This clone was counted at least ten times. CDR3 protein: CASSLYLGNTIYF. The CDR3 DNA follows: TGTGCCAGCAGCTTATACTTAGGAAACACCATATATTTT. V usage is TRBV7-2 and J usage is TRBJ1-3, with unresolved D. The germline CDR1 and CDR2 sequences are SGHTA and FQGNSA. The CDR3 runs 13 residues. V was cut by 2 bases and J by 4 bases, with 6 bases left in between.

The chain joins TRBV29-1 to TRBJ2-1, with D possibly TRBD1 on 6 matching bases. V was trimmed by 6 bases and J by 6 bases, leaving 9 bases between them. There are 11 residues in the CDR3. Germline CDR1 and CDR2: SQVTM and ANQGSEA. CDR3 region: CSVGQINEQFF. The CDR3 region has the DNA TGCAGCGTCGGACAGATCAATGAGCAGTTCTTC.

The chain links TRBV3-1 (or the pseudogene TRBV3-2) to TRBJ1-3; 10 positions match TRBD1. V shed 0 bases, J shed 1 base, and the junction held 12 bases outside the gene matches. Germline V gene data show CDR1 as LGHDT and CDR2 as YNNKEL (reference sequence). The CDR3 is made up of 20 amino acids. For the CDR3, the DNA is TGTGCCAGCAGCCAAGATCTAAGGGACAGGGGCTGGGTGTCTGGAAACACCATATATTTT. Amino acid sequence: CASSQDLRDRGWVSGNTIYF.

This chain connects TRBV7-6 to TRBJ1-6; 9 bases are shared with TRBD1. Trimming at V came to 2 bases and at J to 10 bases, leaving 9 bases not matched to a gene. Germline CDR1 SGHVS, CDR2 FNYEAQ. CDR3 length: 16 residues. For the CDR3, the DNA is TGTGCCAGCAGCTTAAATGGACAGGGGATCAAGTCACCCCTCCACTTT. Its protein product is CASSLNGQGIKSPLHF.

This clone turned up a few times. V usage is TRBV5-1 and J usage is TRBJ1-2, with D hard to call. This CDR3 spans 14 amino acids. Between the trimmed V and J ends, which lost 0 bases and 7 bases, there was a span of 13 bases. Germline CDR1 is SGHRS and CDR2 is YFSETQ. The CDR3 DNA is TGCGCCAGCAGCTTGGGGCCGGAGGGTGGTGGCTACACCTTC. As protein: CASSLGPEGGGYTF.

The V call is TRBV5-1, the J call TRBJ1-4, with TRBD1 identical over 8 bases. The length of the CDR3 is 15 residues. Germline V gives CDR1 SGHRS, CDR2 YFSETQ. V lost 4 bases, J lost 6 bases, and 8 bases stayed unmatched. Here the CDR3 DNA reads TGCGCCAGCAGCCCCTTAACAGGGGGACATGAAAAACTGTTTTTT. It codes for CASSPLTGGHEKLFF.

The genes are TRBV5-8 and TRBJ2-1; 9 bases fit TRBD1. The CDR3 is 14 residues long. The V segment lost 4 bases and the J segment 7 bases; nucleotides outside the gene matches: 6. CDR1 SGHTS and CDR2 YDEGEE come from the germline V gene. The CDR3 spells CASSVQGAGNEQFF. Written as DNA, the CDR3 is TGTGCCAGCAGCGTACAGGGGGCGGGGAATGAGCAGTTCTTC.

The V gene is TRBV6-2 or TRBV6-3, the J gene TRBJ2-1; 7 nucleotides align to TRBD2. The CDR3 loop spans 15 amino acids. Looked up from germline, CDR1 is MNHEY and CDR2 is SVGEGT. The ends lost 4 bases at V and 8 bases at J; junction bases unmatched: 11. In DNA form, the CDR3 reads TGTGCCAGCAGTTCCCCTTTTCGACTAGCTGATGAGCAGTTCTTC. Residues: CASSSPFRLADEQFF.

This clone was observed once. The V and J genes are TRBV19 and TRBJ2-5, with D unresolved. The CDR3 has 15 residues. With 0 bases removed from V and 1 base from J, the gap between germline ends came to 9 bases. CDR1 is LNHDA and CDR2 is SQIVND in the germline V gene (reference sequence). The CDR3 DNA reads as TGTGCCAGTAGTATAGATCCCACTTCCCAAGAGACCCAGTACTTC. Amino acids: CASSIDPTSQETQYF.

The chain joins TRBV27 to TRBJ2-7; TRBD1 matches at 7 bases. The CDR3 has 14 residues. Per the germline V gene, CDR1 is MNHEY and CDR2 is SMNVEV (reference sequence). CDR3 DNA: TGTGCCAGCAGTCTCCGACAGGGTTCCTTCGAGCAGTACGTC. Its translation is CASSLRQGSFEQYV.

The chain recombines TRBV5-1 with TRBJ2-1; D is unresolved. The CDR3 contains 11 residues. Trimming stripped 0 bases from V and 12 bases from J, with 7 bases between. Per the germline V gene, CDR1 is SGHRS and CDR2 is YFSETQ. The CDR3 region has the DNA TGCGCCAGCAGCTTGGGGCCCGCGCAGTTCTTC. The encoded protein is CASSLGPAQFF.

The rearrangement uses TRBV3-1 (or the pseudogene TRBV3-2) and TRBJ2-6; D is unresolved. Between the trimmed V and J ends, which lost 4 bases and 0 bases, there was a span of 4 bases. The CDR3 sequence is 14 residues long. Germline assignment: CDR1 LGHDT and CDR2 YNNKEL (reference sequence). The CDR3, as DNA: TGTGCCAGCAGCCTGAGCTCTGGGGCCAACGTCCTGACTTTC. Translating it yields CASSLSSGANVLTF.

The chain uses TRBV7-9 and TRBJ1-2, with 9 bases that match TRBD1. Germline lookup yields CDR1 SEHNR and CDR2 FQNEAQ (reference sequence). The CDR3 runs 11 residues. Trimming removed 8 bases from V and 14 bases from J; junction bases left unmatched: 9. The CDR3 nucleotides are TGTGCCAGCGACATTCCCGGGACAGGGACCTTC. Amino acid sequence: CASDIPGTGTF. The complete variable domain, with remaining parts taken from reference TRBV7-9 and TRBJ1-2, reads DTGVSQNPRHKITKRGQNVTFRCDPISEHNRLYWYRQTLGQGPEFLTYFQNEAQLEKSRLLSDRFSAERPKGSFSTLEIQRTEQGDSAMYLCASDIPGTGTFGSGTRLTVV.

The chain joins TRBV6-5 to TRBJ1-2; 7 bases map to TRBD1. The CDR3 is 14 amino acids. The V segment lost 2 bases and the J segment 1 base; nucleotides outside the gene matches: 1. The V gene's germline CDR1 is MNHEY and CDR2 SVGAGI. The CDR3 spells CASSYGTDNYGYTF. The CDR3 nucleotides read TGTGCCAGCAGTTACGGGACAGATAACTATGGCTACACCTTC.

The rearrangement uses TRBV6-4 and TRBJ1-1; D remains ambiguous. CDR1 MRHNA and CDR2 SNTAGT come from the germline V gene. The germline V and J ends were trimmed by 4 bases and 1 base, with 7 bases remaining between them. The CDR3 totals 13 residues. This CDR3 reads CASSATENTEAFF. In nucleotides, the CDR3 is TGTGCCAGCAGTGCTACAGAGAACACTGAAGCTTTCTTT.

The V and J genes are TRBV27 and TRBJ2-1, with 10 bases that match TRBD2. CDR1 is MNHEY and CDR2 is SMNVEV in the germline V gene (reference sequence). There are 18 residues in the CDR3. V lost 1 base to trimming and J lost 7 bases; unmatched junction nucleotides: 13. The CDR3 region is CASSLWSSGRANGNEQFF. DNA for the CDR3: TGTGCCAGCAGTTTATGGTCGAGCGGGAGGGCCAATGGAAATGAGCAGTTCTTC.

The J gene is TRBJ2-3, the V gene TRBV7-8; tentative D call: TRBD2 (5 bases). This CDR3 is built from 19 residues. The ends were cut back, 1 base at V and 4 bases at J, with 24 bases in the middle. Per germline, CDR1 SGHVS and CDR2 FQNEAQ. Here the CDR3 DNA reads TGTGCCAGCAGCTTAGGCCGCCTAGGTGAGCGGCGGCCCCCAGATACGCAGTATTTT. Protein product: CASSLGRLGERRPPDTQYF.

The V gene is TRBV11-2, the J gene TRBJ2-1; TRBD2 is a possible D gene (5 bases). Germline CDR1 and CDR2: SGHAT and FQNNGV. The CDR3 extends over 14 amino acids. V shed 3 bases and J shed 2 bases, with 8 bases lying between them. CDR3 sequence (DNA): TGTGCCAGCAGCTTGACCGGGACCTACAATGAGCAGTTCTTC. Its translation is CASSLTGTYNEQFF. The whole variable domain, filled in from reference TRBV11-2 and TRBJ2-1, reads EAGVAQSPRYKIIEKRQSVAFWCNPISGHATLYWYQQILGQGPKLLIQFQNNGVVDDSQLPKDRFSAERLKGVDSTLKIQPAKLEDSAVYLCASSLTGTYNEQFFGPGTRLTVL.